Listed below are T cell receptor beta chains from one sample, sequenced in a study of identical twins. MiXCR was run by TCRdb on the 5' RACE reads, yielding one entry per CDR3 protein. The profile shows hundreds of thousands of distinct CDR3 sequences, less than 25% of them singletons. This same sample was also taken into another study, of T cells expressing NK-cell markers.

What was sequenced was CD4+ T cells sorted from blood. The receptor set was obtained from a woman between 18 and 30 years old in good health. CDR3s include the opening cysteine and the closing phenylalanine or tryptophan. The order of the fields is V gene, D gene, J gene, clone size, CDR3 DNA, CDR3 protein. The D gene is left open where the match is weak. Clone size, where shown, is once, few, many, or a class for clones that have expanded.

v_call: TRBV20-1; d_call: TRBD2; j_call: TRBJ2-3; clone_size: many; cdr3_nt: TGCAGTGCTAGACTAGCGGGAGCCACAGATACGCAGTATTTT; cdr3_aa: CSARLAGATDTQYF
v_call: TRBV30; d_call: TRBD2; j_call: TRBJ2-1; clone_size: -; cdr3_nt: TGTGCCTGGAGCGGCCAGGGAGGGAGCCGAATTTCCTACAATGAGCAGTTCTTC; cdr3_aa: CAWSGQGGSRISYNEQFF
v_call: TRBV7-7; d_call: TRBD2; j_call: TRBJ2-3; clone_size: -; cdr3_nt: TGTGCTAGCAGCTTAGGTCCTAGCGGGGGGCCAGATACGCAGTATTTT; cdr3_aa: CASSLGPSGGPDTQYF
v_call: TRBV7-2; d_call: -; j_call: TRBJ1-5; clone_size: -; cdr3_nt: TGTGCCAGCAGCTCCCGACAGGACAATCAGCCCCAGCATTTT; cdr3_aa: CASSSRQDNQPQHF
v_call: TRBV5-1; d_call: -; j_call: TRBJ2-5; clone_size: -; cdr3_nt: TGCGCCAGCAGCTTGTCTGGGGTAAACCAAGAGACCCAGTACTTC; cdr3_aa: CASSLSGVNQETQYF
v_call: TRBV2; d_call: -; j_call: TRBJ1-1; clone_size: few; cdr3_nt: TGTGCCAGCCTAAGGGTCAGGGGTTATGAAGCTTTCTTT; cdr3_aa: CASLRVRGYEAFF
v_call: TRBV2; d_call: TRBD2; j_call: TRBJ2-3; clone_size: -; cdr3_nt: TGTGCCAGCAGCGCAGAACCGCCGGACGGGGGGTACACAGATACGCAGTATTTT; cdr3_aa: CASSAEPPDGGYTDTQYF
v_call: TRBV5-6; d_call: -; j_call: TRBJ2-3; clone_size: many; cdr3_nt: TGTGCCAGCACCCCGGGACCAGGCACAGATACGCAGTATTTT; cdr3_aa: CASTPGPGTDTQYF
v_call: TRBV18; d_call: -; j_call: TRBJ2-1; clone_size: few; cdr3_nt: TGTGCCAGCTCACCACCGTGGGACGGACTGATTAATTACTATGAGCAGTTCTTC; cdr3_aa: CASSPPWDGLINYYEQFF
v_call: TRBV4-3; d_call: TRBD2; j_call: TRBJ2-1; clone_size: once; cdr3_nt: TGCGCCAGCAGCCAACAGACTAGCGGGAGAAATGAGCAGTTCTTC; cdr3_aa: CASSQQTSGRNEQFF
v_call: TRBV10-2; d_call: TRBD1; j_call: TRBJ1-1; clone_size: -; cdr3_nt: TGCGCCAGCAGACAGGGGGCAGGGAACACTGAAGCTTTCTTT; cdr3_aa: CASRQGAGNTEAFF
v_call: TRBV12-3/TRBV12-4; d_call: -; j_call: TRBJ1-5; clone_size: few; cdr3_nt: TGTGCCAGCAGGGGTAGCAATCAGCCCCAGCATTTT; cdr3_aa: CASRGSNQPQHF
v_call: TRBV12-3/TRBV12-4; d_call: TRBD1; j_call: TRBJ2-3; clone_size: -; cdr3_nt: TGTGCCAGCACCCCAAGGGACAGGGGCACAGATACGCAGTATTTT; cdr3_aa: CASTPRDRGTDTQYF
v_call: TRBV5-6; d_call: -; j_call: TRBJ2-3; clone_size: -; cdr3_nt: TGTGCCAGCGGTCTGGGCGGCGGCACAGATACGCAGTATTTT; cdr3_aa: CASGLGGGTDTQYF
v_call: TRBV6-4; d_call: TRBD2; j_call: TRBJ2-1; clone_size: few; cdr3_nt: TGTGCCAGCACGGGGAAGCGGGAGTCCGGCGGTGTCAACAATGAGCAGTTCTTC; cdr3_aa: CASTGKRESGGVNNEQFF
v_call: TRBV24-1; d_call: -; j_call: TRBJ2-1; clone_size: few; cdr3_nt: TGTGCCACCAGTTCGTCCTACAATGAGCAGTTCTTC; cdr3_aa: CATSSSYNEQFF
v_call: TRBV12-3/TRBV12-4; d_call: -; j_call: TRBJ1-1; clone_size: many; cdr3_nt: TGTGCCAGCAGTGATAAGCTTGGGGGGGGCGAAATGTGCACTGAAGCTTTCTTT; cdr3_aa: CASSDKLGGGEMCTEAFF
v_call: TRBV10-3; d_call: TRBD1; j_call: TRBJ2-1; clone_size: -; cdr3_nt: TGTGCCATCAGTTCGGGACAGGGAAACAATGAGCAGTTCTTC; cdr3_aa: CAISSGQGNNEQFF
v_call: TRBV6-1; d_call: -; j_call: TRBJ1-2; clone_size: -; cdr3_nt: TGTGCCAGCAGACAGATAAACTATGGCTACACCTTC; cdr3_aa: CASRQINYGYTF
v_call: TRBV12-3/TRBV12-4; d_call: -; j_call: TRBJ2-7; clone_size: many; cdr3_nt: TGTGCCAGCAGTTTAAGACAGGCCTACGAGCAGTACTTC; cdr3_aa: CASSLRQAYEQYF
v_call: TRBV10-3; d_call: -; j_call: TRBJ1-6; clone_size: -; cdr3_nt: TGTGCCATCAGTGAGTCGCAGGTTAATTCACCCCTCCACTTT; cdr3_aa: CAISESQVNSPLHF
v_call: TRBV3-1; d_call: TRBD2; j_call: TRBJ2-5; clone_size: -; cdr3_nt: TGTGCCAGCAGCCAAGTGGCTAGCGGGGGGCTGAAAGAGACCCAGTACTTC; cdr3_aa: CASSQVASGGLKETQYF
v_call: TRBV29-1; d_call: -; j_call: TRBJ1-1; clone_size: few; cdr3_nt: TGCAGCGTGTGCCGGAGTGGGACTGAAGCTTTCTTT; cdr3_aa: CSVCRSGTEAFF
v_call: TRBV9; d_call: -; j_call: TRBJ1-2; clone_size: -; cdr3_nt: TGTGCCAGCAGCTTGATGTTGGGGGCCAACTATGGCTACACCTTC; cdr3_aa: CASSLMLGANYGYTF
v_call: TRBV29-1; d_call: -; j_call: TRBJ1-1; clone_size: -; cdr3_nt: TGCAGCGTAGTGGTCCAGACGAACACTGAAGCTTTCTTT; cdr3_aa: CSVVVQTNTEAFF
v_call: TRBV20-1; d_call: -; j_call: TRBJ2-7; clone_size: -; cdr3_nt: TGCAGTGCCGCCGGGCCCGGAAAGCAGTACTTC; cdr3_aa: CSAAGPGKQYF
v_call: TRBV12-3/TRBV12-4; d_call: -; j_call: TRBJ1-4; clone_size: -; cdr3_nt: TGTGCCAGCAGTTTAGGGCGGGTAGCAACTAATGAAAAACTGTTTTTT; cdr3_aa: CASSLGRVATNEKLFF
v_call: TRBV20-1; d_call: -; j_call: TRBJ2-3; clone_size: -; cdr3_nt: TGCAGTGCTAGCCCGGGACAGCTAGCGACAGATACGCAGTATTTT; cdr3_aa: CSASPGQLATDTQYF
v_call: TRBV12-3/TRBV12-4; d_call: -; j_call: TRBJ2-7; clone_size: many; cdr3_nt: TGTGCCAGCAGTTTTGGAAGGAGGGGCTCCTACGAGCAGTACTTC; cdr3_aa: CASSFGRRGSYEQYF
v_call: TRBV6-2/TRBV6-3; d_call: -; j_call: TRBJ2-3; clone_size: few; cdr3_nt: TGTGCCAGCAGTCGCACCGGTTACGATGATACGCAGTATTTT; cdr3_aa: CASSRTGYDDTQYF
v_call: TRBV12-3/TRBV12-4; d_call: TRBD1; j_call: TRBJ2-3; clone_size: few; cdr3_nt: TGTGCCAGCAGGTCCAGGGACAGAGCCACGGATACGCAGTATTTT; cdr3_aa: CASRSRDRATDTQYF